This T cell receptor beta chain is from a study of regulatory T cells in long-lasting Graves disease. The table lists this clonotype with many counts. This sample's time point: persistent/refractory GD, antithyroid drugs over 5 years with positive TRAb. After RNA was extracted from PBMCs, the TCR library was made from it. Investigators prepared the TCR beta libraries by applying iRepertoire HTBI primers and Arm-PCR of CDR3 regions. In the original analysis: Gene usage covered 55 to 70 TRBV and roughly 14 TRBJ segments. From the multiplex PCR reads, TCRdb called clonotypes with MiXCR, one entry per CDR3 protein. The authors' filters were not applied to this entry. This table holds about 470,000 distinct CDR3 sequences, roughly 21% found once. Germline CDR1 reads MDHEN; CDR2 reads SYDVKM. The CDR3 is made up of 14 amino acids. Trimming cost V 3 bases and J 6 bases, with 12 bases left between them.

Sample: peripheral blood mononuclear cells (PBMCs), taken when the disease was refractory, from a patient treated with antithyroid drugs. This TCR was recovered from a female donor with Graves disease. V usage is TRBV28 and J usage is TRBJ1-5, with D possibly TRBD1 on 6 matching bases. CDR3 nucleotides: TGTGCCAGCAGTTTCAGACAGGCCGTTCAGCCCCAGCATTTT. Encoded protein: CASSFRQAVQPQHF.